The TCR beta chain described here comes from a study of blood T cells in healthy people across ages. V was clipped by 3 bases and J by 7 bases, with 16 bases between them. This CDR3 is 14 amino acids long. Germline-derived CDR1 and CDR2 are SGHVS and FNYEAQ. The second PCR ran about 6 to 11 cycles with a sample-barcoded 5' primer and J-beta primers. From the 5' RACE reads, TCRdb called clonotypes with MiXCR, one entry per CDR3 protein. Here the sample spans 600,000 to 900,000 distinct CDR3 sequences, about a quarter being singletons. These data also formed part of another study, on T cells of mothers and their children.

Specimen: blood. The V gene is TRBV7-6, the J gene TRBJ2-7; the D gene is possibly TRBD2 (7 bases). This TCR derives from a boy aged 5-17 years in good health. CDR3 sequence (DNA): TGTGCCAGCAGCTTGAAGGGGGGGTTTGGGGAGCAGTACTTC. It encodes CASSLKGGFGEQYF.